This TCR beta chain was documented in a study of low-dose radiotherapy and immunotherapy resistance in tumors. Looking at the study overall: Each fraction given to Cohort 2 every two weeks delivered 1 Gy, and the total reached 13 Gy over 26 weeks.

Details on this clonotype: This likely stems from a read error, as it lies one base from a far larger clone.

This CDR3 has 12 residues. Germline V gene lookup returns CDR1 SEHNR and CDR2 FQNEAQ (reference sequence). V lost 7 bases and J 10 bases, leaving 14 bases between the germline ends. This sample's time point: before trial treatment. The donors' treatment consisted of nivolumab, ipilimumab, aspirin, low-dose cyclophosphamide and low-dose radiotherapy. Eligibility required advanced solid tumors lacking tumor-infiltrating lymphocytes. Priming of first-strand cDNA relied on TRAV- and TRBV-specific primers (covering alpha and beta chains). For amplifying TCRs, the PCR ran for 20 to 25 cycles with Phusion, which was used together with a constant-region primer and the adapter on the V primers. It was by in vitro transcription that isolated mRNA was amplified. Via MiXCR, TCRdb re-called the reads, giving one row per CDR3 protein. The table shows under 90,000 distinct CDR3 sequences, with roughly a sixth occurring only once.

Specimen: PBMCs, collected before treatment. This sequence originates from a male donor with prostate cancer. This chain joins TRBV7-9 and TRBJ2-1; possibly TRBD1 for D (5 bases). For the CDR3, the DNA is TGTGCCAGCATCCCCCGGCACAGGGAGCAGTTCTTC. Its translation is CASIPRHREQFF.